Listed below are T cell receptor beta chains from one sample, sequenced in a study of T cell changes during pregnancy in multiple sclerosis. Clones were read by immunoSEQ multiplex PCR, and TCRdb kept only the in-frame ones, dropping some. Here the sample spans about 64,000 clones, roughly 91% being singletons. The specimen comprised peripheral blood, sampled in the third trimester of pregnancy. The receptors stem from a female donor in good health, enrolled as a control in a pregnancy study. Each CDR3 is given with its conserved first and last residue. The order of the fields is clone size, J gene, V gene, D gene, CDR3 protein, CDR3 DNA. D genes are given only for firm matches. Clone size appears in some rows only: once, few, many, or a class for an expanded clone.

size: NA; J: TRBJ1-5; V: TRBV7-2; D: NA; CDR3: CASSLTAGGGQPQHF; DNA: TGTGCCAGCAGCTTAACGGCAGGAGGAGGTCAGCCCCAGCATTTT
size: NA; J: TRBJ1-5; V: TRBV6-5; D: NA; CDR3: CASSYDSNSNQPQHF; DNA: TGTGCCAGCAGTTACGACTCTAATAGCAATCAGCCCCAGCATTTT
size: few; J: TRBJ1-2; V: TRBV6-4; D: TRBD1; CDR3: CASSDRGNYGYTF; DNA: TGTGCCAGCAGCGACAGGGGAAACTATGGCTACACCTTC
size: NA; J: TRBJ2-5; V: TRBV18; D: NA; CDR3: CASSPPTVLETQYF; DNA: TGTGCCAGCTCACCACCGACAGTGTTAGAGACCCAGTACTTC
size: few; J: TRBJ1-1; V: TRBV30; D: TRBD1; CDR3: CAGFRGATEAFF; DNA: TGTGCCGGATTCAGGGGGGCTACTGAAGCTTTCTTT
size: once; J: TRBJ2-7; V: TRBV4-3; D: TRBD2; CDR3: CASSQTGGYEQYF; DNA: TGCGCCAGCAGCCAAACGGGGGGCTACGAGCAGTACTTC
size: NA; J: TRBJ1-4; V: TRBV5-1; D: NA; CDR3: CASSPSTERTVTNEKLFF; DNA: TGCGCCAGCAGCCCATCGACAGAACGAACGGTAACTAATGAAAAACTGTTTTTT
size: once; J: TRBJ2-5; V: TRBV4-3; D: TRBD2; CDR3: CASSQVGAGALRETQYF; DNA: TGCGCCAGCAGCCAAGTCGGAGCGGGGGCCCTCCGGGAGACCCAGTACTTC
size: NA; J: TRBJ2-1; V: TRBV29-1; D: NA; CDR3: CSVLAVEQFF; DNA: TGCAGCGTGCTAGCAGTAGAGCAGTTCTTC
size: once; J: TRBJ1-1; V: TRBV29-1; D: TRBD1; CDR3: CSVKGGTGNTEAFF; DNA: TGCAGCGTCAAGGGGGGGACAGGGAACACTGAAGCTTTCTTT
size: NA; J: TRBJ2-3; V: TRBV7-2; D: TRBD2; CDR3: CASSPGLAGVGTDTQYF; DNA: TGTGCCAGCAGCCCCGGACTAGCGGGAGTGGGGACAGATACGCAGTATTTT
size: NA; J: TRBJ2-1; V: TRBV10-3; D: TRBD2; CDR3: CAISDGGGGSYNEQFF; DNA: TGTGCCATCAGTGACGGCGGGGGGGGCTCCTACAATGAGCAGTTCTTC
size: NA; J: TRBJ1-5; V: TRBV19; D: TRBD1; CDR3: CASSEGGGNQPQHF; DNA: TGTGCCAGTAGTGAAGGGGGCGGCAATCAGCCCCAGCATTTT
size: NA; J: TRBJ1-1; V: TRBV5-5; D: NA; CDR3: CASRPSGIGWNTEAFF; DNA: TGTGCCAGCAGACCATCAGGGATCGGATGGAACACTGAAGCTTTCTTT
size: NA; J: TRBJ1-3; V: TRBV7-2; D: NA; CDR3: CASSPRTSNSGNTIYF; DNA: TGTGCCAGCAGCCCCCGGACTTCTAACTCTGGAAACACCATATATTTT
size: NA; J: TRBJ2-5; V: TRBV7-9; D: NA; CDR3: CASSYPRTDYRETQYF; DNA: TGTGCCAGCTCGTACCCTCGGACAGATTATAGAGAGACCCAGTACTTC
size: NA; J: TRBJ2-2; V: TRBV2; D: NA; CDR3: CASSLLANTGELFF; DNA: TGTGCCAGCAGTCTACTAGCGAACACCGGGGAGCTGTTTTTT
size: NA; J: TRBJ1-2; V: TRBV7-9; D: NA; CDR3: CASSLGLGDSGYTF; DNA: TGTGCCAGCAGCTTAGGTCTGGGGGACTCTGGCTACACCTTC
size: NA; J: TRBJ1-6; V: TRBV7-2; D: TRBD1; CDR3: CASSPPGTGGTSPLHF; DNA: TGTGCCAGCAGCCCGCCCGGGACAGGGGGTACTTCACCCCTCCACTTT
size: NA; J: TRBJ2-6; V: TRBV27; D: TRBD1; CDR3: CASSRQGQSLQFRVLTF; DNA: TGTGCCAGCAGCAGACAGGGGCAATCGCTTCAATTTAGGGTCCTGACTTTC
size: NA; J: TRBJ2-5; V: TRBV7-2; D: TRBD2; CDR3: CASRLTSGGEAQYF; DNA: TGTGCCAGCAGACTGACTAGCGGGGGCGAGGCCCAGTACTTC
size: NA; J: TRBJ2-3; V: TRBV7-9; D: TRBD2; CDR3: CASRPGTSGGVSTDTQYF; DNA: TGTGCCAGCAGACCAGGGACTAGCGGGGGAGTTAGCACAGATACGCAGTATTTT
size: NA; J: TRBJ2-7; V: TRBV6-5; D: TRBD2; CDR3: CATAEAGGSYEQYF; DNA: TGTGCCACCGCAGAAGCGGGGGGAAGCTACGAGCAGTACTTC
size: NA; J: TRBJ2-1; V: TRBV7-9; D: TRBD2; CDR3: CASSTIPGLPWDEQFF; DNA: TGTGCCAGCAGCACAATCCCGGGACTACCTTGGGATGAGCAGTTCTTC
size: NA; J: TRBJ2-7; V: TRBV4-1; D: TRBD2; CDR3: CASSQRASGPPYYEQYF; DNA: TGCGCCAGCAGCCAGAGGGCTAGCGGGCCACCGTACTACGAGCAGTACTTC
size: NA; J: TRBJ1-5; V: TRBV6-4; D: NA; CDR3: CASITGNQPQHF; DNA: TGTGCCAGCATCACAGGTAATCAGCCCCAGCATTTT
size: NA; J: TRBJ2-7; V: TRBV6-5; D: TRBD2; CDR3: CASRPAGGLNEQYF; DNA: TGTGCCAGCAGGCCAGCGGGGGGTCTGAACGAGCAGTACTTC
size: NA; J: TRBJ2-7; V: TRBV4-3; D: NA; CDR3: CASSQGGQEQYF; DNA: TGCGCCAGCAGCCAAGGGGGCCAGGAGCAGTACTTC
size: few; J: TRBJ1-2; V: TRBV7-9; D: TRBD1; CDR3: CASSPTGGDGYTF; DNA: TGTGCCAGCAGCCCCACAGGGGGGGATGGCTACACCTTC
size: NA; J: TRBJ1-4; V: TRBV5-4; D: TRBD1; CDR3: CASSSQGAANEKLFF; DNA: TGTGCCAGCAGCAGCCAGGGGGCGGCTAATGAAAAACTGTTTTTT
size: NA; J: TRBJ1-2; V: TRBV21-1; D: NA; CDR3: CASSKKSLNMTENYGYTF; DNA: TGTGCCAGCAGCAAAAAATCTCTAAACATGACAGAGAACTATGGCTACACCTTC
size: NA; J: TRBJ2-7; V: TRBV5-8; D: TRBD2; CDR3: CASSPTRASGTYEQYF; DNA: TGTGCCAGCAGCCCAACTCGGGCTAGCGGGACCTACGAGCAGTACTTC
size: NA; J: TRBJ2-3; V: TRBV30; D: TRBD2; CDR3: CAWGPRLAGPDTQYF; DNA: TGTGCCTGGGGACCACGACTAGCGGGCCCAGATACGCAGTATTTT
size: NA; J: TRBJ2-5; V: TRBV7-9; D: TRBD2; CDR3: CASSEVSGGGETQYF; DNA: TGTGCCAGCAGCGAAGTGAGCGGGGGGGGAGAGACCCAGTACTTC
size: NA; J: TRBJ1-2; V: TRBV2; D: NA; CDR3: CASSEAGGRYGYTF; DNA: TGTGCCAGCAGTGAAGCCGGAGGGCGGTATGGCTACACCTTC
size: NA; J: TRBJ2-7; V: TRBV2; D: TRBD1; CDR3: CASSVPGTGVTLDYEQYF; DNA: TGTGCCAGCAGTGTGCCGGGGACAGGGGTTACCTTGGACTACGAGCAGTACTTC
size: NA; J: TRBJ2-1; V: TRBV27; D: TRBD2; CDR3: CASSPRRGVAGGISYNEQFF; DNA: TGTGCCAGCAGCCCCCGCCGGGGGGTAGCGGGAGGGATTTCCTACAATGAGCAGTTCTTC
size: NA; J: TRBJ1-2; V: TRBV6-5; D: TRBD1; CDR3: CASRGQGGNYGYTF; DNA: TGTGCCAGCCGTGGACAGGGGGGTAACTATGGCTACACCTTC
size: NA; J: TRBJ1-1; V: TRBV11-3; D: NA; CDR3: CASSLGSPGPTEAFF; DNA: TGTGCCAGCAGCTTAGGTAGTCCAGGGCCCACTGAAGCTTTCTTT
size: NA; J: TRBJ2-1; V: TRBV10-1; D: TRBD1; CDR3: CASSGEGGPGQGGNEQFF; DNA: TGCGCCAGCAGTGGGGAAGGGGGACCGGGACAGGGGGGGAATGAGCAGTTCTTC
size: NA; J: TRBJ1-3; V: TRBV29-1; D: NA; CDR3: CSVEDPRIGGNTIYF; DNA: TGCAGCGTTGAAGATCCCAGGATCGGAGGAAACACCATATATTTT
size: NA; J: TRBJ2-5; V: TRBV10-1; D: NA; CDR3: CASSESLGRAQETQYF; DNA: TGCGCCAGCAGTGAGTCTCTAGGCCGAGCTCAAGAGACCCAGTACTTC
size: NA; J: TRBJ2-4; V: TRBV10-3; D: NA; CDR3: CAISGAGDIQYF; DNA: TGTGCCATCAGTGGGGCAGGGGACATTCAGTACTTC
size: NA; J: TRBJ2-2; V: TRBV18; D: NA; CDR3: CASSPQASNTGELFF; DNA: TGTGCCAGCTCACCCCAGGCTTCGAACACCGGGGAGCTGTTTTTT
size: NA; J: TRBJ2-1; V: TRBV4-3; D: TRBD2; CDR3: CASSQGPAGYNEQFF; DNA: TGCGCCAGCAGCCAAGGGCCAGCGGGGTACAATGAGCAGTTCTTC
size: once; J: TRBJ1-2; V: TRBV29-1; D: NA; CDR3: CSVERRLYGYTF; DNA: TGCAGCGTTGAGCGCAGGTTATATGGCTACACCTTC